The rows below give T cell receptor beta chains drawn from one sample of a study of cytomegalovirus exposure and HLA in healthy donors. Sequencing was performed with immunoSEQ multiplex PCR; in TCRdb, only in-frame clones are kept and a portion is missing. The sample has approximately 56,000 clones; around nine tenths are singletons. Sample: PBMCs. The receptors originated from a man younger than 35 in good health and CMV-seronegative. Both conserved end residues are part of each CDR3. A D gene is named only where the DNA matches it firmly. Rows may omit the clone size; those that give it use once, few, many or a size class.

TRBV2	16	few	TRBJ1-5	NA	TGTGCCAGCAGCCTTTCCCGGGGTGAGCTTAATCAGCCCCAGCATTTT	CASSLSRGELNQPQHF
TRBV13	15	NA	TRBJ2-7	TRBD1	TGTGCCAGCAGCCCGAGGACAGGGGGTTACTACGAGCAGTACTTC	CASSPRTGGYYEQYF
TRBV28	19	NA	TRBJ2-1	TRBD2	TGTGCCAGCAGTCCCATCCGGGGACTAGCGGGAGGGAGGGACAATGAGCAGTTCTTC	CASSPIRGLAGGRDNEQFF
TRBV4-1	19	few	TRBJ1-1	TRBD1	TGCGCCAGCAGCCAAGTTGTCCCCCGGGACAGAGATTTGAACACTGAAGCTTTCTTT	CASSQVVPRDRDLNTEAFF
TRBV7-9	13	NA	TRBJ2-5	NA	TGTGCCAGCAGCTTAGCTAGCGGAAGAGACCAGTACTTC	CASSLASGRDQYF
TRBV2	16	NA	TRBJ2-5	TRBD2	TGTGCCAGCAGTGCCGGGGGACTAGCGGTGGTCGAGACCCAGTACTTC	CASSAGGLAVVETQYF
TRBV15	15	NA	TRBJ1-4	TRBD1	TGTGCCACCAGCGACGTAGACAGGGGTTTTGAAAAACTGTTTTTT	CATSDVDRGFEKLFF
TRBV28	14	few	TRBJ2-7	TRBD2	TGTGCCAGCAGTTTGACTAGCGGGAGGGCCCATGTGTACTTC	CASSLTSGRAHVYF
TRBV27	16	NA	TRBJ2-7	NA	TGTGCCAGCAGGTCTAGCCTCCTAGAGGAGTCGTACGAGCAGTACTTC	CASRSSLLEESYEQYF
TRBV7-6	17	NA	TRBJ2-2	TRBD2	TGTGCCAGCAGCTTGACAACCGGGACTAGGTTCCCCGGGGAGCTGTTTTTT	CASSLTTGTRFPGELFF
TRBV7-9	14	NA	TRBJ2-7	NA	TGTGCCAGCAGCTTAGAGGGGATTACCTACGAGCAGTACTTC	CASSLEGITYEQYF
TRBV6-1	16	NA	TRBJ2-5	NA	TGTGCCAGCAGTGAACAGACAGGGGAGGGGCAAGAGACCCAGTACTTC	CASSEQTGEGQETQYF
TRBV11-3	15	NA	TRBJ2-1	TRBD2	TGTGCCAGCAGCTTAGGGCTAGCGGGCTACAATGAGCAGTTCTTC	CASSLGLAGYNEQFF
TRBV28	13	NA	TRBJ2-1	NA	TGTGCCAGCAGTGTGACGGAGTACAATGAGCAGTTCTTC	CASSVTEYNEQFF
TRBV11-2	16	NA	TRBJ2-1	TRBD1	TGTGCCAGCAGGTTAGAGGGACAGGGGTCCTACAATGAGCAGTTCTTC	CASRLEGQGSYNEQFF
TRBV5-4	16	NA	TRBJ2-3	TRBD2	TGTGCCAGCAGCTTAGGAGGGAGGGGAGACACAGATACGCAGTATTTT	CASSLGGRGDTDTQYF
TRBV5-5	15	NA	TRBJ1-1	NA	TGTGCCAGCAGCTTGTTCGGGGTTCAGAACACTGAAGCTTTCTTT	CASSLFGVQNTEAFF
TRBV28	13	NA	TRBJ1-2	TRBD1	TGTGCCAGCGAGACAGGGTTGAACTATGGCTACACCTTC	CASETGLNYGYTF
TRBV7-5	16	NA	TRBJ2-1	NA	TGTGCCAGAAGCTTAGCGGACAGGATACTATACAATGAGCAGTTCTTC	CARSLADRILYNEQFF
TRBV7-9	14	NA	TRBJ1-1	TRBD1	TGTGCCAGCAGTTTAGGGACAGGGGGGGCTGAAGCTTTCTTT	CASSLGTGGAEAFF
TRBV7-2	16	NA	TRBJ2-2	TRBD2	TGTGCCAGCAGGATACTAGCGGGACCTAACACCGGGGAGCTGTTTTTT	CASRILAGPNTGELFF
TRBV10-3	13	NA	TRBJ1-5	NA	TGTGCCATCAGTGAGGACAACAATCAGCCCCAGCATTTT	CAISEDNNQPQHF
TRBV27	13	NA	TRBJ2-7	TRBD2	TGTGCCAGCAGGATAGCGGGGACCTACGAGCAGTACTTC	CASRIAGTYEQYF
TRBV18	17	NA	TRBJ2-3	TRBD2	TGTGCCAGCTCCCCAACTAGCGGGAGGGCCGGGGGAGATACGCAGTATTTT	CASSPTSGRAGGDTQYF
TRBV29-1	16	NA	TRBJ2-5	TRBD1	TGCAGCGTTGACGCCTCCGGGACAGGGGCCTGGGAGACCCAGTACTTC	CSVDASGTGAWETQYF
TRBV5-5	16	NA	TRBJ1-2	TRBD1	TGTGCCAGCAGCTTGTCCCTGGACAGGGGGCCGAGGGGCTACACCTTC	CASSLSLDRGPRGYTF
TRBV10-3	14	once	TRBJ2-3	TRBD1	TGTGCCATCAGTGGTGACAGGGGTGATGATACGCAGTATTTT	CAISGDRGDDTQYF
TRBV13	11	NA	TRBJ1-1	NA	TGTGCCAGCAGCTCGCGCACGGAAGCTTTCTTT	CASSSRTEAFF
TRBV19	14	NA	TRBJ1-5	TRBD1	TGTGCCAGTAGTCCGTCCGGGACAGCCTTTGTCCAGCATTTT	CASSPSGTAFVQHF
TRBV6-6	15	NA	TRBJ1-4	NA	TGTGCCAGCAGTGACGCCCGGGGATCAAATGAAAAACTGTTTTTT	CASSDARGSNEKLFF
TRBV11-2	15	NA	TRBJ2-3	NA	TGTGCCAGCAGCTTAGACAGGGTTTGGGGAGATACGCAGTATTTT	CASSLDRVWGDTQYF
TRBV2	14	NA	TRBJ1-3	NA	TGTGCCAGCTCCGGACAGCTATCTGGAAACACCATATATTTT	CASSGQLSGNTIYF
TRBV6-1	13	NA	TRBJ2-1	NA	TGTGCCAGCAACTACGACGCCTACAATGAGCAGTTCTTC	CASNYDAYNEQFF
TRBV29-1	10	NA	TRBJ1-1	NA	TGCAGCGTTCGGAACACTGAAGCTTTCTTT	CSVRNTEAFF
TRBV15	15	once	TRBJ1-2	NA	TGTGCCACCAGCAGAGATCTAGTAGGAGACTATGGCTACACCTTC	CATSRDLVGDYGYTF
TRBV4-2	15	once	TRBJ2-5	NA	TGTGCCAGCAGCCAAGAAGGGGGATCAGGAGAGACCCAGTACTTC	CASSQEGGSGETQYF
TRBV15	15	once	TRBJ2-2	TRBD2	TGTGCCACCAGCAGAGGGACTAGCAACACCGGGGAGCTGTTTTTT	CATSRGTSNTGELFF
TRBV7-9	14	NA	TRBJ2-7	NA	TGTGCCAGCAGCTCTCCCCGGGACACCTACGAGCAGTACTTC	CASSSPRDTYEQYF
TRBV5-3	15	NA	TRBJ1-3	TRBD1	TGTGCCAGAAGCAACACAGGGGGAGCGTGGAACACCATATATTTT	CARSNTGGAWNTIYF
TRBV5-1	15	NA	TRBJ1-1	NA	TGCGCCAGCAGCTATACCGGGACAACGAACACTGAAGCTTTCTTT	CASSYTGTTNTEAFF
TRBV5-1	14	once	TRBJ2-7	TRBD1	TGCGCCAGCAGCTTGGCAGGGGGCTACTACGAGCAGTACTTC	CASSLAGGYYEQYF
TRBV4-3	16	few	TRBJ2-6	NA	TGCGCCAGCAGCCAAGATATGAGCTCTGGGGCCAACGTCCTGACTTTC	CASSQDMSSGANVLTF
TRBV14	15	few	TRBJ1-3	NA	TGTGCCAGCAGTCGGACAGTATTGTCTGGAAACACCATATATTTT	CASSRTVLSGNTIYF
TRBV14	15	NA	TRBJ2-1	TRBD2	TGTGCCAGCAGCCCCGGGACTAGCGGTTACAATGAGCAGTTCTTC	CASSPGTSGYNEQFF
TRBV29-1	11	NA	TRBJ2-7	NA	TGCAGCGTTTTCGGGGTATCCGAGCAGTACTTC	CSVFGVSEQYF
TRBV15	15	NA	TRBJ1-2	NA	TGTGCCACCATGAGGGTCCCGAACCTTAACTATGGCTACACCTTC	CATMRVPNLNYGYTF
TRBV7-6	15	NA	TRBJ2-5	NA	TGTGCCAGCAGGCCACGGCCAAACGACGGGGAGACCCAGTACTTC	CASRPRPNDGETQYF
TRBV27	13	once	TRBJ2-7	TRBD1	TGTGCCAGCAGGTCGGGACAGGGTTTCGAGCAGTACTTC	CASRSGQGFEQYF
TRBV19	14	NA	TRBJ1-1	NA	TGTGCCAGTAGCAAAGAGGCCCTGAACACTGAAGCTTTCTTT	CASSKEALNTEAFF
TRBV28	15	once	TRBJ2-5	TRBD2	TGTGCCAGCAGTTTAGCCGGGAGGGCTGGGGAGACCCAGTACTTC	CASSLAGRAGETQYF
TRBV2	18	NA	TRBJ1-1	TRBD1	TGTGCCAGCAGAGAGAGGGGACAGGGGGGCCTGATGAACACTGAAGCTTTCTTT	CASRERGQGGLMNTEAFF
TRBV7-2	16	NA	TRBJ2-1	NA	TGTGCCAGCAGCTTAGGCCCTTCGGCAGGGGTCATGGGGCAGTTCTTC	CASSLGPSAGVMGQFF